This T cell receptor beta chain appears in the sequencing data of a study of CD8 T cells in ankylosing spondylitis. The study's findings and limits: Within ankylosing spondylitis blood, a TCR beta motif made up of roughly eight highly homologous variants appeared to be characteristic.

This CDR3 is built from 14 residues. J was trimmed by 10 bases and V by 2 bases; bases with no gene match: 9. The germline CDR1 and CDR2 sequences are LGHNA and YNFKEQ. This clonotype was observed a handful of times. Its specificity is unknown. Each TCR beta library was made by quantitative 5'-RACE that incorporated molecular barcodes. A single record per CDR3 protein comes from TCRdb applying MiXCR to the 5' RACE reads. The table shows some 340,000 distinct CDR3 sequences, with over 12% occurring only once. The TCR comes from a male donor with ankylosing spondylitis or in good health (not recorded which). V usage is TRBV4-2 and J usage is TRBJ1-2; 8 bases agree with TRBD1. Material: blood, either unsorted or a sorted T cell fraction (not recorded which). In nucleotides, the CDR3 is TGTGCCAGCAGCCAATTGGGACAGGAAATTTCCTACACCTTC. Translating gives CASSQLGQEISYTF.